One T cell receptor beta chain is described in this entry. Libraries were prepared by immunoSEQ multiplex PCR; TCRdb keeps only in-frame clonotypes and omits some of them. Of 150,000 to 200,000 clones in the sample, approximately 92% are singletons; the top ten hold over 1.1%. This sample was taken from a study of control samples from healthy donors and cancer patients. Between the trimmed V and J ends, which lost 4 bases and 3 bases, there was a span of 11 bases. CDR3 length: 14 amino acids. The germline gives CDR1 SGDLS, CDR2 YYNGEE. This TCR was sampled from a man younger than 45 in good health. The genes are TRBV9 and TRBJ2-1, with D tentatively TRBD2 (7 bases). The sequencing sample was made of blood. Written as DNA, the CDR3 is TGTGCCAGCAGCCCCGGGGGGCTCTACAATGAGCAGTTCTTC. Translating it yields CASSPGGLYNEQFF.